This T cell receptor beta chain was identified in a study of response to subunit inactivated influenza vaccine. With respect to this clonotype: Its antigen is unknown.

Germline V gives CDR1 LGHDT, CDR2 YNNKEL (reference sequence). Trimming removed 4 bases from V and 0 bases from J; junction bases left unmatched: 6. The CDR3 has 18 residues. Notes on the study in general: With each seasonal influenza vaccination, the authors suggested, few new T cells are recruited.

MiXCR, applied by TCRdb to the RT-PCR reads, yields one record per CDR3 protein. The data hold a few hundred thousand distinct CDR3 sequences, with 12% observed a single time. This sequence originates from a middle-aged man who received an inactivated influenza vaccine. The material was non-naive T cells sorted from PBMCs, obtained less than 15 days before vaccination. The chain has TRBV3-1 and TRBJ2-6; 10 bases align to TRBD2. The CDR3 is CASSRLLAGSSGANVLTF. DNA of the CDR3: TGTGCCAGCAGCCGCCTACTAGCGGGAAGCTCTGGGGCCAACGTCCTGACTTTC.